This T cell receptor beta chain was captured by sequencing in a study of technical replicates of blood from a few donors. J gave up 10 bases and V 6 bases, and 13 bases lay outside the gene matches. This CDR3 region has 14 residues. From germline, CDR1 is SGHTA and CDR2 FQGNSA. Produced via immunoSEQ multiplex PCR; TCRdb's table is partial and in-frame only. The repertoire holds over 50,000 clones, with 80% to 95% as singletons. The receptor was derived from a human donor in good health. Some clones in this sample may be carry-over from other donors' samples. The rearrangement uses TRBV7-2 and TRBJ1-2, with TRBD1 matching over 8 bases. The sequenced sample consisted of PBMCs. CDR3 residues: CASSIGQGGFSYTF. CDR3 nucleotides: TGTGCCAGCAGTATAGGACAGGGAGGATTCTCCTACACCTTC.